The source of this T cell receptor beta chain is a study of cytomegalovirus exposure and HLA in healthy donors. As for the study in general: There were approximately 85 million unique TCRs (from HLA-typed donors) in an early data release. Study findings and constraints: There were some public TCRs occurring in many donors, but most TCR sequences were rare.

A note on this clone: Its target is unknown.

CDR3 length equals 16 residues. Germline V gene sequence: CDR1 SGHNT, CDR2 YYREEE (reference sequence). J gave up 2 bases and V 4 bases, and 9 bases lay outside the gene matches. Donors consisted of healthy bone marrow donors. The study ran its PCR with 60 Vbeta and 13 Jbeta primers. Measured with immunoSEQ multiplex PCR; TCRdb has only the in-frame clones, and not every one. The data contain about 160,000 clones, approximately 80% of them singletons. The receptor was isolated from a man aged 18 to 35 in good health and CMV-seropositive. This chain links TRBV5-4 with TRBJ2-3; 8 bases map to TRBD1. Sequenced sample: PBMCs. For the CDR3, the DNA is TGTGCCAGCAGCACTGGACAGGGCCTAACCACAGATACGCAGTATTTT. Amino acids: CASSTGQGLTTDTQYF.